These T cell receptor beta chains were read from a single sample in a study of cytomegalovirus exposure and HLA in healthy donors. TCRdb keeps only in-frame clones here, not all; method: immunoSEQ multiplex PCR. Its clone listing holds 140,000 to 150,000 clones. The source material was PBMCs. These receptors came from a woman aged 45-65 years in good health and CMV-seronegative. CDR3s include the opening cysteine and the closing phenylalanine or tryptophan. A D gene is named only where the DNA matches it firmly. A row's size may be missing; if present it is once, few, many or a size class.

TRBD1,.,TRBV5-7,TRBJ1-1,TGTGCCAGCAGCTTTTCCTGGACAGGATGCATGAACACTGAAGCTTTCTTT,CASSFSWTGCMNTEAFF
.,.,TRBV4-1,TRBJ1-2,TGCGCCAGCAGCCAAGAGACAGTTCCTAACTATGGCTACACCTTC,CASSQETVPNYGYTF
TRBD2,.,TRBV7-6,TRBJ2-1,TGTGCCAGCAGCTTTGGCGGGAGCTACAATGAGCAGTTCTTC,CASSFGGSYNEQFF
.,.,TRBV5-1,TRBJ1-4,TGCGCCAGCAGCGGACAGCTTAATGAAAAACTGTTTTTT,CASSGQLNEKLFF
.,.,TRBV5-6,TRBJ1-2,TGTGCCAGCAGCCTCGGACAGTATGGCTACACCTTC,CASSLGQYGYTF
.,.,TRBV7-9,TRBJ2-7,TGTGCCAGCAGCTTAGGAGGACTTTCCTACGAGCAGTACTTC,CASSLGGLSYEQYF
TRBD1,.,TRBV13,TRBJ2-7,TGTGCCAGCAGCTTTTCGGGACAGGGTGACGAGCAGTACTTC,CASSFSGQGDEQYF
TRBD1,.,TRBV18,TRBJ2-2,TGTGCCAGCTCACCGGACAGGGCCGGAACCGGGGAGCTGTTTTTT,CASSPDRAGTGELFF
.,.,TRBV6-5,TRBJ1-6,TGTGCCAGCAGTGAAGGGGTTTGGGAACCCCTCCACTTT,CASSEGVWEPLHF
TRBD2,.,TRBV5-1,TRBJ2-2,TGCGCCAGCAGCCCGAGCGGGATTCCGACCGGGGAGCTGTTTTTT,CASSPSGIPTGELFF
TRBD1,.,TRBV6-6,TRBJ2-7,TGTGCCAGCAGTACCGGGACAGGGGTCGAGCAGTACTTC,CASSTGTGVEQYF
TRBD1,.,TRBV23-1,TRBJ2-7,TGCGCCATCTACAGGGGCCCAATCTACGAGCAGTACTTC,CAIYRGPIYEQYF
TRBD1,.,TRBV29-1,TRBJ2-7,TGCAGCGCATCCGGACAGGGGGCTGGGTACGAGCAGTACTTC,CSASGQGAGYEQYF
TRBD2,.,TRBV6-4,TRBJ2-1,TGTGCCAGCAGTCCCGGGACTAGCGGACAACTCTCCTACAATGAGCAGTTCTTC,CASSPGTSGQLSYNEQFF
.,.,TRBV4-1,TRBJ1-4,TGCGCCAGCAGCCCGTGGACAGATGAAAAACTGTTTTTT,CASSPWTDEKLFF
TRBD2,.,TRBV27,TRBJ2-2,TGTGCCAGCAGTCCCCTCAGGGCTCGGACTAGCGGTAAAACCGGGGAGCTGTTTTTT,CASSPLRARTSGKTGELFF
.,.,TRBV11-2,TRBJ2-1,TGTGCCAGCAGCTCCCACGGAGGGGGCCGCTACAATGAGCAGTTCTTC,CASSSHGGGRYNEQFF
.,.,TRBV29-1,TRBJ2-3,TGCAGCGTTGGGACTGGGACGCCGGGGGCAGATACGCAGTATTTT,CSVGTGTPGADTQYF
TRBD1,.,TRBV14,TRBJ2-7,TGTGCCAGCAGCCAAGAGGAGGGACAGGGTTGGTACGAGCAGTACTTC,CASSQEEGQGWYEQYF
.,.,TRBV7-8,TRBJ2-3,TGTGCCAGCAGCCCGGAGCGGTATGGACGGGCATACACAGATACGCAGTATTTT,CASSPERYGRAYTDTQYF
TRBD1,.,TRBV5-1,TRBJ1-1,TGCGCCAGCAGCTGGGACAGGCCGAACACTGAAGCTTTCTTT,CASSWDRPNTEAFF
.,.,TRBV5-1,TRBJ2-7,TGCGCCAGCAGCTTAGAGGCAGGGCCCTACGAGCAGTACTTC,CASSLEAGPYEQYF
.,.,TRBV4-1,TRBJ2-5,TGCGCCAGCAGCTTTTACCCGGGCGGGGAAGAGACCCAGTACTTC,CASSFYPGGEETQYF
TRBD1,.,TRBV18,TRBJ2-3,TGTGCCAGCTCACCATTACAGGGGGCTCCTGGGCCAGATACGCAGTATTTT,CASSPLQGAPGPDTQYF
.,.,TRBV5-6,TRBJ1-1,TGTGCCAGCAGCTCAACACCGAACACTGAAGCTTTCTTT,CASSSTPNTEAFF
.,.,TRBV28,TRBJ1-5,TGTGCCAGCAGTCTACTACGACGGGGGGGCGCAAATCAGCCCCAGCATTTT,CASSLLRRGGANQPQHF
.,.,TRBV11-2,TRBJ2-7,TGTGCCAGCAGTTGGGGAGCCCACGAGCAGTACTTC,CASSWGAHEQYF
.,.,TRBV18,TRBJ1-1,TGTGCCAGCTCAATGGGTGAGGTCGCAGCTTTCTTT,CASSMGEVAAFF
.,.,TRBV5-1,TRBJ2-3,TGCGCCAGCAGCTTGGCACTAGCCCCAAATACGCAGTATTTT,CASSLALAPNTQYF
TRBD1,.,TRBV4-2,TRBJ1-2,TGTGCCAGCAGCCAAGTCGGTTACAGGGGGTATGGCTACACCTTC,CASSQVGYRGYGYTF
.,.,TRBV7-9,TRBJ1-1,TGTGCCAGCACCCTGACAGACAACACTGAAGCTTTCTTT,CASTLTDNTEAFF
.,.,TRBV15,TRBJ2-1,TGTGCCACCAGCACGGGGGAGTTCCACAATGAGCAGTTCTTC,CATSTGEFHNEQFF
.,.,TRBV5-1,TRBJ2-1,TGCGCCAGCAGCTTCCTAGCGCATGAGCAGTTCTTC,CASSFLAHEQFF
.,.,TRBV7-8,TRBJ1-1,TGTGCCAGCAGCTTACCAGTACTGAACACTGAAGCTTTCTTT,CASSLPVLNTEAFF
TRBD2,.,TRBV7-2,TRBJ2-5,TGTGCCAGCGGGCCTAGCGGGGGGGAAGAGACCCAGTACTTC,CASGPSGGEETQYF
.,medium-sized,TRBV5-1,TRBJ1-1,TGCGCCAGCAGCACGGGAGGTCGGGAGGAGACTGAAGCTTTCTTT,CASSTGGREETEAFF
TRBD1,.,TRBV30,TRBJ2-1,TGTGCCTGGAGTGTACAGGGGGCTAATGAGCAGTTCTTC,CAWSVQGANEQFF
.,.,TRBV6-1,TRBJ1-2,TGTGCCAGCAGTGAAGTGACCCAGAGCGGAGGCTACACCTTC,CASSEVTQSGGYTF
TRBD1,.,TRBV19,TRBJ1-3,TGTGCCAGTAGTAGAGACCCGGGACAGGCGACCTCTGGAAACACCATATATTTT,CASSRDPGQATSGNTIYF
.,.,TRBV19,TRBJ1-5,TGTGCCAGTAGTTCTCCCGGGCCCCAGCATTTT,CASSSPGPQHF
TRBD2,.,TRBV7-2,TRBJ2-1,TGTGCCAGCAGCCAACACGGACTAGCGGGGGTAAATGAGCAGTTCTTC,CASSQHGLAGVNEQFF
.,.,TRBV19,TRBJ1-4,TGTGCCACCCGAGGCAGGGGTCCACGTTCTAATGAAAAACTGTTTTTT,CATRGRGPRSNEKLFF
.,.,TRBV2,TRBJ2-3,TGTGCCAGCAGTGAAACCCAGGGTCGCGGCCATACGCAGTATTTT,CASSETQGRGHTQYF
.,.,TRBV5-1,TRBJ2-5,TGCGCCAGCAGCTTGGGAACTAGCAGGGAGACCCAGTACTTC,CASSLGTSRETQYF
TRBD1,.,TRBV18,TRBJ2-7,TGTGCCAGCTCCTACACAGGGGGCAGCTCCTACGAGCAGTACTTC,CASSYTGGSSYEQYF
TRBD1,.,TRBV6-6,TRBJ2-3,TGTGCCAGCTCCAACCGGGACAGTAGCACAGATACGCAGTATTTT,CASSNRDSSTDTQYF